What follows are 20 T cell receptor beta chains derived from one specimen sequenced in a study of cytomegalovirus exposure and HLA in healthy donors. The primer mix had 60 Vbeta and 13 Jbeta primers. Here immunoSEQ multiplex PCR was the method, and the copy in TCRdb shows in-frame clones only, minus some. This table has around 130,000 clones, 82% appearing once. Sequencing was carried out using PBMCs. These receptors all come from a woman aged 18-29 years in good health and CMV-seronegative.

This clone has a single count. The chain joins TRBV6-5 to TRBJ1-2, with TRBD1 identical over 7 bases. Unmatched junction bases numbered 9, after V lost 6 bases and J lost 8 bases. The CDR3 length is 13 residues. Germline V gives CDR1 MNHEY, CDR2 SVGAGI. The CDR3 DNA follows: TGTGCCAGCAGCCGAACAGGGGCTGGGGGCTACACCTTC. Translated, it gives CASSRTGAGGYTF.

This chain links TRBV11-2 with TRBJ1-1; 9 positions match TRBD1. The CDR3 spans 16 residues. V lost 3 bases and J lost 1; bases outside the gene matches: 6. CDR1 and CDR2 (germline): SGHAT, FQNNGV. CDR3 in amino acids: CASSFNTGGRNTEAFF. The CDR3 DNA follows: TGTGCCAGCAGCTTCAACACAGGGGGCAGGAACACTGAAGCTTTCTTT.

The V call is TRBV19, the J call TRBJ1-6, with TRBD1 matching over 9 bases. V shed 6 bases, J shed 8 bases, and the junction held 5 bases outside the gene matches. The CDR3 totals 14 residues. Germline V gene sequence: CDR1 LNHDA, CDR2 SQIVND (reference sequence). DNA of the CDR3: TGTGCCAGTAGGGACCGGACAGGGGATTCACCCCTCCACTTT. Amino acid sequence: CASRDRTGDSPLHF.

A remark on this clone: An end of the junction does not agree with germline; a read error may underlie this. The genes are TRBV7-7 and TRBJ2-5; D gene uncertain. Germline V CDR1 and CDR2: SSHAT, FNYEAQ (reference sequence). The CDR3 runs to 12 residues. The CDR3 bases are TGTGCTAGCAGCTTAGTCGGGGAGACCCAGTACTTC. This encodes CASSLVGETQYF.

The gene calls are TRBV29-1 and TRBJ1-1; D perhaps matches TRBD1 (5 bases). The CDR3 runs 13 residues. With 5 bases removed from V and 8 bases from J, the gap between germline ends came to 18 bases. In germline, CDR1 is SQVTM, CDR2 ANQGSEA. The CDR3 region is CSVRPDSTREAFF. The CDR3 region has the DNA TGCAGCGTTCGCCCCGACAGTACCCGAGAAGCTTTCTTT.

The chain has TRBV4-2 and TRBJ2-2, with TRBD2 as a possible D gene (6 bases). The CDR3 extends over 15 amino acids. Germline-derived CDR1 and CDR2 are LGHNA and YNFKEQ. Trimming stripped 4 bases from V and 5 bases from J, with 14 bases between. The CDR3 protein is CASSLSGLVTGELFF. The CDR3 nucleotides read TGTGCCAGCAGCCTATCGGGACTCGTGACCGGGGAGCTGTTTTTT.

The chain links TRBV27 to TRBJ2-7; 10 bases line up with TRBD1. Germline loops: CDR1 MNHEY, CDR2 SMNVEV (reference sequence). V gave up 3 bases and J gave up 3 bases; unmatched junction bases: 5. The CDR3 loop spans 15 amino acids. The CDR3 region has the DNA TGTGCCAGCAGTTTTATCGGACAGGGGGACTACGAGCAGTACTTC. Protein product: CASSFIGQGDYEQYF.

This rearrangement joins TRBV5-1 to TRBJ1-1; no definite D call. CDR3 length equals 15 residues. CDR1 is SGHRS, CDR2 YFSETQ, per germline. Trimming removed 3 bases at V and 1 base at J, with 13 bases between. CDR3 sequence (DNA): TGCGCCAGCAGCTCCACAGTACAGACGAACACTGAAGCTTTCTTT. The encoded protein is CASSSTVQTNTEAFF.

This clone came up a few times. The rearrangement uses TRBV5-4 and TRBJ2-3; 10 bases line up with TRBD2. Germline V gene sequence: CDR1 SGHNT, CDR2 YYREEE (reference sequence). The CDR3 contains 15 residues. V gave up 5 bases and J gave up 1 base; unmatched junction bases: 4. CDR3 DNA: TGTGCCAGCAGACAGCGGGAGGGGGGCACAGATACGCAGTATTTT. Translated, it gives CASRQREGGTDTQYF.

This chain links TRBV7-6 with TRBJ2-3, with D possibly matching TRBD1 (5 bases). The CDR3 spans 14 residues. Germline CDR1 reads SGHVS; CDR2 reads FNYEAQ. V gave up 3 bases and J gave up 2 bases, with 9 bases separating them. CDR3 DNA: TGTGCCAGCAGCTTTGGCAGGGCCACAGATACGCAGTATTTT. This sequence encodes CASSFGRATDTQYF.

This chain joins TRBV10-1 and TRBJ2-1; 9 bases agree with TRBD2. The V segment lost 2 bases and the J segment 5 bases; nucleotides outside the gene matches: 7. The CDR3 runs to 16 residues. CDR1 is WNHNN, CDR2 SYGVQD, per germline (reference sequence). The CDR3 coding sequence is TGCGCCAGCAGTGAGGGAGCGGGGGGACCTAACAATGAGCAGTTCTTC. Residues: CASSEGAGGPNNEQFF.

The chain links TRBV7-2 to TRBJ1-2; 9 bases agree with TRBD1. V dropped 5 bases and J dropped 1; count of bases not matched to a gene: 8. Per the germline V gene, CDR1 is SGHTA and CDR2 is FQGNSA. The length of the CDR3 is 16 residues. The CDR3 bases are TGTGCCAGCAGCCCTAATACAGGGGGCGGTAACTATGGCTACACCTTC. This codes for CASSPNTGGGNYGYTF.

J is TRBJ1-3 and V is TRBV9; no clear D. Per the germline V gene, CDR1 is SGDLS and CDR2 is YYNGEE. CDR3 size: 14 residues. Between the trimmed V and J ends, which lost 6 bases and 0 bases, there was a span of 10 bases. The CDR3 DNA follows: TGTGCCAGCACCCTCGGGAGCTCTGGAAACACCATATATTTT. It yields the protein CASTLGSSGNTIYF.

The chain is built from TRBV5-4 and TRBJ1-4; D is unclear. Trimming shortened V by 4 bases and J by 4 bases, and 14 bases separated the two germline ends. This CDR3 contains 15 residues. Germline V gene data show CDR1 as SGHNT and CDR2 as YYREEE (reference sequence). The chain's CDR3 is CASSIGRELNEKLFF. Here the CDR3 DNA reads TGTGCCAGCAGCATCGGACGGGAACTTAATGAAAAACTGTTTTTT.

This clone was recorded once. The V and J genes are TRBV5-1 and TRBJ2-1, with 13 bases fitting TRBD2. The CDR3 runs to 21 residues. Germline CDR1 and CDR2: SGHRS and YFSETQ. The V segment lost 1 base and the J segment 0 bases; nucleotides outside the gene matches: 13. The CDR3 coding sequence is TGCGCCAGCAGCTTGATAAGAAAACTAGCGGGAGGGACCAGCTCCTACAATGAGCAGTTCTTC. Amino acids: CASSLIRKLAGGTSSYNEQFF.

V is TRBV27 and J is TRBJ2-7; tentative D call: TRBD1 (5 bases). The CDR3 has 14 amino acids. The germline V and J ends were trimmed by 2 bases and 5 bases, with 13 bases remaining between them. The germline gives CDR1 MNHEY, CDR2 SMNVEV (reference sequence). DNA of the CDR3: TGTGCCAGCAGTTTAAGGGGAATAGTCCACGAGCAGTACTTC. Protein sequence: CASSLRGIVHEQYF.

The chain uses TRBV27 and TRBJ1-4; 8 nucleotides agree with TRBD1. The length of the CDR3 is 14 residues. With 4 bases clipped from V and 5 bases from J, the junction kept 3 bases outside the gene matches. In germline, CDR1 is MNHEY, CDR2 SMNVEV (reference sequence). The CDR3 sequence: CASSWTGRNEKLFF. DNA of the CDR3: TGTGCCAGCAGTTGGACAGGGCGAAATGAAAAACTGTTTTTT.

This chain connects TRBV11-2 to TRBJ2-2, with no clear D. In germline, CDR1 is SGHAT, CDR2 FQNNGV. The CDR3 sequence is 12 residues long. V dropped 2 bases and J dropped 6 bases, with 4 bases sitting between them. The CDR3 protein is CASSLPSGELFF. The CDR3 DNA is TGTGCCAGCAGCTTACCTTCCGGGGAGCTGTTTTTT.

The V call is TRBV13, the J call TRBJ1-1; 11 bases map to TRBD1. Germline V lookup: CDR1 PRHDT, CDR2 FYEKMQ (reference sequence). With V trimmed by 6 bases and J by 10 bases, 7 bases remained unmatched. The CDR3 extends over 13 amino acids. Here the CDR3 DNA reads TGTGCCAGCAGGAGGACAGGGGGCCGCGGAGCTTTCTTT. This codes for CASRRTGGRGAFF. The full variable domain, in which reference TRBV13 and TRBJ1-1 provide the parts outside the CDR3, is AAGVIQSPRHLIKEKRETATLKCYPIPRHDTVYWYQQGPGQDPQFLISFYEKMQSDKGSIPDRFSAQQFSDYHSELNMSSLELGDSALYFCASRRTGGRGAFFGQGTRLTVV.

The V gene is TRBV30, the J gene TRBJ1-5; D is perhaps TRBD1 (5 bases). V lost 1 base and J lost 7, with 14 bases in between. Germline V lookup: CDR1 GTSNPN, CDR2 SVGIG (reference sequence). CDR3 length: 14 residues. CDR3 coding DNA: TGTGCCTGGAGTGGGCAGGGTGGGCCACAGCCCCAGCATTTT. This encodes CAWSGQGGPQPQHF.